Sequencing of this TCR beta chain was carried out in a study of T cells after posttransplantation cyclophosphamide. The naive gate required viable CD3+CD4+ or CD3+CD8+ cells with CCR7+CD45RA+CD45RO-CD95-CD27+CD28+ phenotype. Profiling relied on immunoSEQ multiplex PCR, and the TCRdb table lists in-frame clones only, not all of them. The table has 31,000 or so clones, approximately 90% seen once. Points on this clone: Its antigen is unknown.

Findings and limits, study-wide: After PTCy, TRB diversity resembled that of CNI/methotrexate controls.

Germline V gene sequence: CDR1 SNHLY, CDR2 FYNNEI. The CDR3 contains 15 residues. With 8 bases removed from V and 0 bases from J, the gap between germline ends came to 15 bases. The clonotype originates from a woman between 55 and 75 years old in good health, CMV-negative, and a related stem cell transplant donor. The chain carries TRBV2 and TRBJ2-3, with a possible D match to TRBD2 (6 bases). Specimen: naive CD4+ T cells sorted from PBMCs. The CDR3 spells CASASSGASTDTQYF. CDR3 nucleotide sequence: TGTGCCAGCGCTTCCTCGGGAGCTAGCACAGATACGCAGTATTTT.